This T cell receptor beta chain was recorded in a study of shared clonotypes between healthy human individuals. About the study: CD4 naive and memory got three plates each, CD8 naive two, CD8 memory one. General study results and limits: Shared clonotypes across all four donors exceeded non-shared ones in generation probability.

CDR3 size: 9 residues. Looked up from germline, CDR1 is DFQATT and CDR2 is SNEGSKA (reference sequence). V was cut by 6 bases and J by 4 bases, with 3 bases left in between. Researchers ran the assay at a deep level. Here immunoSEQ multiplex PCR was the method, and the copy in TCRdb shows in-frame clones only, minus some. The sample shows over 800,000 clones, around 92% of them seen only once. About this clone itself: Its specificity is unknown. Other DNA sequences within the sample encode an identical CDR3.

Naive CD8 populations comprised CD45RO-negative cells positively selected for CCR7, excluding terminally differentiated effector memory CD45RA+ cells. The sequenced sample consisted of naive CD8+ T cells sorted from blood. The chain uses TRBV20-1 and TRBJ1-2; D is ambiguous. The origin of this receptor is a man younger than 45 in good health. The CDR3 DNA sequence: TGCAGTGCCTCCTATGGCTACACCTTC. This encodes CSASYGYTF.